Listed here are 9 T cell receptor beta chains from one sample, sequenced in a study of cytomegalovirus exposure and HLA in healthy donors. In the PCR, 60 Vbeta and 13 Jbeta primers were used. Sequencing was performed with immunoSEQ multiplex PCR; in TCRdb, only in-frame clones are kept and a portion is missing. This table has approximately 110,000 clones, approximately 15% appearing once. The sample taken for sequencing was PBMCs. The receptors come from a young woman in good health and CMV-seronegative.

This clone has just a few counts. Here the CDR3 reads CASTTIQGAHNQPQHF. The CDR3 coding sequence is TGTGCCAGCACCACAATCCAGGGGGCCCACAATCAGCCCCAGCATTTT. The chain couples TRBV28 to TRBJ1-5, with 8 bases identical to TRBD1. The CDR3 extends over 16 amino acids. The germline V gene encodes CDR1 MDHEN and CDR2 SYDVKM. Unmatched junction bases numbered 11, after V lost 7 bases and J lost 3 bases.

This clone was seen only a few times. The chain carries TRBV2 and TRBJ2-7, with 10 bases fitting TRBD2. V shed 2 bases and J 2 bases; nucleotides not matched to a gene: 9. CDR1 and CDR2 from the germline V gene are SNHLY and FYNNEI. The CDR3 extends over 17 amino acids. CDR3 nucleotide sequence: TGTGCCAGCAGTGAACTAGCGGGAGTTCTAATAACCTACGAGCAGTACTTC. It translates to CASSELAGVLITYEQYF.

CDR3 DNA sequence: TGCGCCAGCAGGACTAGCGGCACAGATACGCAGTATTTT. Protein product: CASRTSGTDTQYF. The chain uses TRBV10-1 and TRBJ2-3; 8 bases line up with TRBD2. Germline CDR1 WNHNN, CDR2 SYGVQD (reference sequence). The CDR3 length is 13 residues. V was clipped by 6 bases and J by 1 base; unmatched bases: 0.

This chain links TRBV27 with TRBJ1-1; D unresolved. This CDR3 is built from 14 residues. V lost 8 bases and J lost 0, with 13 bases in between. Germline loops: CDR1 MNHEY, CDR2 SMNVEV (reference sequence). CDR3 residues: CASGFGKLNTEAFF. For the CDR3, the DNA is TGTGCCAGCGGGTTCGGGAAACTGAACACTGAAGCTTTCTTT.

This clone was counted a few times. The chain employs TRBV19 and TRBJ2-5, with 7 bases that match TRBD2. Germline lookup yields CDR1 LNHDA and CDR2 SQIVND (reference sequence). Losses at the gene ends were 6 bases for V and 5 bases for J; bases not matched to a gene: 12. This CDR3 has 15 amino acids. The CDR3 sequence: CASSGRGRYGETQYF. The DNA of the CDR3 is TGTGCCAGTAGCGGCCGCGGGAGATATGGGGAGACCCAGTACTTC.

This sequence joins TRBV4-1 and TRBJ1-4; D possibly corresponds to TRBD1 (6 bases). The CDR3 runs 18 residues. Germline loops: CDR1 MGHRA, CDR2 YSYEKL. Trimming took off 4 bases at V and 0 bases at J, with 18 bases between the two ends. The CDR3 DNA reads TGCGCCAGCAGCCTGGGCCAGGGGATGAGGGCAACTAATGAAAAACTGTTTTTT. Translated, it gives CASSLGQGMRATNEKLFF.

In this sample, this clone turned up a few times. The chain is built from TRBV15 and TRBJ2-7, with 8 bases lining up with TRBD2. V lost 0 bases, J lost 5 bases, and 9 bases stayed unmatched. Germline V gene lookup returns CDR1 LNHNV and CDR2 YYDKDF (reference sequence). CDR3 length equals 16 residues. This CDR3 is CATSRDRAGGRNEQYF. Written as DNA, the CDR3 is TGTGCCACCAGCAGAGATAGGGCGGGGGGAAGGAACGAGCAGTACTTC.

The gene calls are TRBV2 and TRBJ2-7; possibly TRBD2 for D (5 bases). There are 13 residues in the CDR3. V shed 9 bases and J shed 3 bases, with 15 bases lying between them. Looked up from germline, CDR1 is SNHLY and CDR2 is FYNNEI. CDR3 in amino acids: CARNQRSGYEQYF. Here the CDR3 DNA reads TGTGCCAGAAACCAAAGGAGCGGCTACGAGCAGTACTTC.

This clone was seen a handful of times. The sample contains more than one DNA sequence encoding this CDR3. V usage is TRBV30 and J usage is TRBJ1-5, with D unclear. CDR3 length: 14 residues. CDR1 GTSNPN and CDR2 SVGIG come from the germline V gene (reference sequence). The V end lost 1 base, the J end lost 1 base, and 8 bases lay between the germline ends. CDR3 sequence: CAWSAGLSNQPQHF. Here the CDR3 DNA reads TGTGCCTGGAGTGCGGGGTTAAGCAATCAGCCCCAGCATTTT.